The rows below give T cell receptor beta chains drawn from one sample of a study of blood T cell repertoires in COVID-19. The protocol was immunoSEQ multiplex PCR, while the TCRdb copy is restricted to in-frame clones and leaves out a portion. This sample has around 300,000 clones, with about 90% found just once. The sequencing input was PBMCs or T cells enriched from blood (not recorded which). The source is a woman aged 18-29 years with acute COVID-19. Each CDR3 is given with its conserved first and last residue. Fields, in order: V gene, J gene, CDR3 length, CDR3 protein.

v_call: TRBV2
j_call: TRBJ2-2
cdr3_length: 13
cdr3_aa: CASSFERTGELFF

v_call: TRBV12-3/TRBV12-4
j_call: TRBJ1-4
cdr3_length: 13
cdr3_aa: CASSLTVREKLFF

v_call: TRBV14
j_call: TRBJ2-3
cdr3_length: 12
cdr3_aa: CASSQANGAQYF

v_call: TRBV28
j_call: TRBJ1-2
cdr3_length: 13
cdr3_aa: CASSFGTGEGYTF

v_call: TRBV19
j_call: TRBJ2-3
cdr3_length: 16
cdr3_aa: CASSIPRSGRTDTQYF

v_call: TRBV7-9
j_call: TRBJ2-3
cdr3_length: 14
cdr3_aa: CASSFQDSTDTQYF

v_call: TRBV9
j_call: TRBJ1-3
cdr3_length: 13
cdr3_aa: CASSVDRVDTIYF

v_call: TRBV12-3/TRBV12-4
j_call: TRBJ2-1
cdr3_length: 13
cdr3_aa: CASRAGSYNEQFF

v_call: TRBV9
j_call: TRBJ2-1
cdr3_length: 17
cdr3_aa: CASSVGAGGSSYNEQFF

v_call: TRBV5-1
j_call: TRBJ2-3
cdr3_length: 18
cdr3_aa: CASSLLGVAGTSTDTQYF

v_call: TRBV19
j_call: TRBJ2-3
cdr3_length: 13
cdr3_aa: CASSIGGADTQYF

v_call: TRBV3-1/TRBV3-2
j_call: TRBJ2-3
cdr3_length: 14
cdr3_aa: CASSQPARPDTQYF

v_call: TRBV7-9
j_call: TRBJ1-2
cdr3_length: 14
cdr3_aa: CASSVMTGTYGYTF

v_call: TRBV7-9
j_call: TRBJ2-7
cdr3_length: 15
cdr3_aa: CASSLGQGIVYEQYF

v_call: TRBV10-2
j_call: TRBJ2-1
cdr3_length: 14
cdr3_aa: CASSESTGYNEQFF

v_call: TRBV5-1
j_call: TRBJ1-2
cdr3_length: 13
cdr3_aa: CASSHDRGAGYTF

v_call: TRBV12-3/TRBV12-4
j_call: TRBJ1-6
cdr3_length: 13
cdr3_aa: CASSLSRNSPLHF

v_call: TRBV5-1
j_call: TRBJ2-3
cdr3_length: 15
cdr3_aa: CASSGGTDSTDTQYF

v_call: TRBV9
j_call: TRBJ1-6
cdr3_length: 14
cdr3_aa: CASSLTDLNSPLHF

v_call: TRBV3-1/TRBV3-2
j_call: TRBJ2-5
cdr3_length: 13
cdr3_aa: CASRTGVGETQYF

v_call: TRBV15
j_call: TRBJ2-7
cdr3_length: 11
cdr3_aa: CATRVRDEQYF

v_call: TRBV3-1/TRBV3-2
j_call: TRBJ1-6
cdr3_length: 15
cdr3_aa: CASSPGQAGGSPLHF

v_call: TRBV5-4
j_call: TRBJ2-6
cdr3_length: 15
cdr3_aa: CASSLDQSGANVLTF

v_call: TRBV28
j_call: TRBJ2-2
cdr3_length: 18
cdr3_aa: CASSSPGLAGGLTGELFF

v_call: TRBV25-1
j_call: TRBJ1-1
cdr3_length: 14
cdr3_aa: CASSEYWAGTEAFF

v_call: TRBV11-2
j_call: TRBJ2-7
cdr3_length: 15
cdr3_aa: CASRPLAGARAEQYF

v_call: TRBV5-4
j_call: NA
cdr3_length: 15
cdr3_aa: CASSVWQGVSYEQYF

v_call: TRBV6-5
j_call: TRBJ2-3
cdr3_length: 16
cdr3_aa: CASSYSPGQGPDTQYF

v_call: TRBV19
j_call: TRBJ1-1
cdr3_length: 14
cdr3_aa: CASSSRGWGTEAFF

v_call: TRBV6-5
j_call: TRBJ1-1
cdr3_length: 15
cdr3_aa: CASTYGTGLNTEAFF

v_call: TRBV2
j_call: TRBJ1-6
cdr3_length: 15
cdr3_aa: CATEDRAFLNSPLHF

v_call: TRBV27
j_call: TRBJ2-6
cdr3_length: 18
cdr3_aa: CATTPRTGYLSGANVLTF

v_call: TRBV25-1
j_call: TRBJ1-1
cdr3_length: 14
cdr3_aa: CASSDTGHHTEAFF

v_call: TRBV23-1
j_call: TRBJ2-6
cdr3_length: 18
cdr3_aa: CASSQSDQGHSGANVLTF

v_call: TRBV9
j_call: TRBJ1-2
cdr3_length: 12
cdr3_aa: CASSAGNYGYTF

v_call: TRBV30
j_call: TRBJ2-7
cdr3_length: 15
cdr3_aa: CASIAEGPYSGEQYF

v_call: TRBV12-3/TRBV12-4
j_call: TRBJ1-1
cdr3_length: 13
cdr3_aa: CASSLDFSLEAFF

v_call: TRBV7-9
j_call: TRBJ1-4
cdr3_length: 14
cdr3_aa: CASSLGGGSEKLFF

v_call: TRBV5-5
j_call: TRBJ1-5
cdr3_length: 15
cdr3_aa: CASSLDWTGVQPQHF

v_call: TRBV7-2
j_call: TRBJ1-4
cdr3_length: 11
cdr3_aa: CASSLNEKLFF

v_call: TRBV19
j_call: TRBJ2-7
cdr3_length: 13
cdr3_aa: CASSIGLDPKQYF

v_call: TRBV10-3
j_call: TRBJ1-1
cdr3_length: 12
cdr3_aa: CAIRGGNTEAFF

v_call: TRBV27
j_call: TRBJ2-3
cdr3_length: 15
cdr3_aa: CASSLVSQGSDTQYF

v_call: TRBV25-1
j_call: TRBJ1-1
cdr3_length: 13
cdr3_aa: CASSDLDKTRAFF

v_call: TRBV5-1
j_call: TRBJ1-1
cdr3_length: 15
cdr3_aa: CASSLGAGAATEAFF

v_call: TRBV18
j_call: TRBJ2-1
cdr3_length: 17
cdr3_aa: CASSPPGLAGIYNEQFF

v_call: TRBV27
j_call: TRBJ2-7
cdr3_length: 14
cdr3_aa: CASSLGLYSYEQYF

v_call: TRBV5-1
j_call: TRBJ2-5
cdr3_length: 14
cdr3_aa: CASEETGGMETQYF

v_call: TRBV10-3
j_call: TRBJ2-5
cdr3_length: 12
cdr3_aa: CAISGREETQYF

v_call: TRBV28
j_call: TRBJ1-3
cdr3_length: 13
cdr3_aa: CASGQGTGNTIYF

v_call: TRBV19
j_call: TRBJ1-1
cdr3_length: 13
cdr3_aa: CASSRTGGFEAFF

v_call: TRBV28
j_call: TRBJ2-7
cdr3_length: 15
cdr3_aa: CASTLGGTSVYEQYF

v_call: TRBV28
j_call: TRBJ1-5
cdr3_length: 14
cdr3_aa: CASSFSAESQPQHF

v_call: TRBV27
j_call: TRBJ2-7
cdr3_length: 15
cdr3_aa: CASSLGLAGPYEQYF

v_call: TRBV10-2
j_call: TRBJ2-1
cdr3_length: 13
cdr3_aa: CASGTRPYNEQFF

v_call: TRBV24-1
j_call: TRBJ2-1
cdr3_length: 15
cdr3_aa: CATSDLRDTYNEQFF

v_call: TRBV24-1
j_call: TRBJ2-1
cdr3_length: 15
cdr3_aa: CATSVAGAGLNEQFF

v_call: TRBV6-4
j_call: TRBJ1-2
cdr3_length: 15
cdr3_aa: CASSLTGTGQGGYTF

v_call: TRBV27
j_call: TRBJ1-1
cdr3_length: 12
cdr3_aa: CASSLRTGEAFF

v_call: TRBV29-1
j_call: TRBJ1-2
cdr3_length: 12
cdr3_aa: CSVVQSMRGYTF